This T cell receptor (beta chain) was found in a study of blood T cell repertoires in COVID-19. Background on the study: PBMCs, B-cell-depleted T cells, or T cells were the source of the cDNA or gDNA that made up the material.

Germline assignment: CDR1 SGDLS and CDR2 YYNGEE. This CDR3 has 15 residues. Germline trimming cut 4 bases from V and 5 bases from J; bases unmatched to any gene: 9. Profiled with immunoSEQ multiplex PCR; TCRdb holds only in-frame clones, not every one. The data show 250,000 to 300,000 clones, 80% to 85% seen once. Clinical history as reported by participants underpinned cohort assignment. The sequenced sample consisted of PBMCs or T cells enriched from blood (not recorded which). The V gene is TRBV9, the J gene TRBJ2-7, with 10 bases matching TRBD1. The origin of this receptor is a man aged 45-60 years who had recovered from COVID-19. The CDR3 loop is CASSNPRTGGNEQYF. DNA of the CDR3: TGTGCCAGCAGCAACCCTCGGACAGGGGGAAACGAGCAGTACTTC. The full variable domain, rest sourced from reference TRBV9 and TRBJ2-7, is DSGVTQTPKHLITATGQRVTLRCSPRSGDLSVYWYQQSLDQGLQFLIQYYNGEERAKGNILERFSAQQFPDLHSELNLSSLELGDSALYFCASSNPRTGGNEQYFGPGTRLTVT.